These 29 T cell receptor beta chains share one sample of origin, sequenced in a study of CD8 T cells in ankylosing spondylitis. One entry per CDR3 protein, called by TCRdb with MiXCR from the 5' RACE reads. The top ten hold around 3% of the sample, which has 200,000 to 300,000 distinct CDR3 sequences, 8% to 11% seen once. Source material: blood, either unsorted or a sorted T cell fraction (not recorded which). The receptors come from a male donor with ankylosing spondylitis or in good health (not recorded which).

Many counts were recorded for this clonotype. J is TRBJ2-1 and V is TRBV4-1, with 8 positions matching TRBD2. Trimming at V came to 2 bases and at J to 10 bases, leaving 10 bases not matched to a gene. The CDR3 extends over 15 amino acids. CDR1 is MGHRA and CDR2 is YSYEKL in the germline V gene. The CDR3 coding sequence is TGCGCCAGCAGCCAATCCCCGGGGGGGGCAAAGGAGCAGTTCTTC. Translated, it gives CASSQSPGGAKEQFF.

This clonotype was picked up many times. V gene TRBV15 combines with J gene TRBJ2-7; TRBD1 agrees at 9 bases. The germline CDR1 and CDR2 sequences are LNHNV and YYDKDF (reference sequence). J gave up 6 bases and V 4 bases, and 7 bases lay outside the gene matches. CDR3 length: 14 amino acids. The chain's CDR3 is CATSTGDRVVEQYF. The CDR3 DNA follows: TGTGCCACCAGCACGGGGGACAGGGTCGTCGAGCAGTACTTC.

This clonotype was detected only a few times. V gene TRBV3-1 combines with J gene TRBJ2-5, with 7 nucleotides matching TRBD2. The CDR3 spans 20 residues. CDR1 and CDR2 from the germline V gene are LGHDT and YNNKEL (reference sequence). With V trimmed by 0 bases and J by 4 bases, 20 bases remained unmatched. Written as DNA, the CDR3 is TGTGCCAGCAGCCAAGATTTTACGCGGGGGAGCTATTGGGTCCGAGAGACCCAGTACTTC. Protein sequence: CASSQDFTRGSYWVRETQYF.

V is TRBV5-5 and J is TRBJ2-1; perhaps TRBD2 as D (5 bases). Germline CDR1 is SGHKS and CDR2 is YYEKEE (reference sequence). V shed 4 bases and J shed 3 bases, with 8 bases lying between them. This CDR3 region has 13 residues. CDR3 in amino acids: CASSARDYNEQFF. The DNA for the CDR3 is TGTGCCAGCAGCGCCCGGGACTACAATGAGCAGTTCTTC.

This clonotype was detected ten times or more. V and J are TRBV29-1 and TRBJ1-1; 10 positions agree with TRBD1. The CDR3 loop spans 13 amino acids. Trimming cost V 7 bases and J 5 bases; bases outside gene matches: 7. Per the germline V gene, CDR1 is SQVTM and CDR2 is ANQGSEA. CDR3: CSAPGTGVTEAFF. In nucleotides, the CDR3 is TGCAGCGCACCCGGGACAGGGGTTACTGAAGCTTTCTTT.

This clonotype was detected only a few times. J is TRBJ1-1 and V is TRBV7-8; 8 bases are shared with TRBD1. Germline CDR1 and CDR2: SGHVS and FQNEAQ. CDR3 size: 17 residues. V was clipped by 6 bases and J by 5 bases; unmatched bases: 17. CDR3 amino acids: CASSRAERYRGWTEAFF. The CDR3 coding sequence is TGTGCCAGCAGTCGAGCTGAAAGGTACAGGGGGTGGACTGAAGCTTTCTTT.

This clonotype has more than one count but fewer than ten. The chain recombines TRBV5-6 with TRBJ2-3; either TRBD1 or TRBD2 may fit D (5 bases each). Trimming pared 4 bases from V and 9 bases from J, leaving 15 bases between. The germline gives CDR1 SGHDT, CDR2 YYEEEE. This CDR3 has 13 amino acids. The CDR3 coding sequence is TGTGCCAGCAGCAACGGCCCCGGGACCACGCAGTATTTT. It is translated as CASSNGPGTTQYF. Drawing the rest from reference TRBV5-6 and TRBJ2-3, the complete variable domain is DAGVTQSPTHLIKTRGQQVTLRCSPKSGHDTVSWYQQALGQGPQFIFQYYEEEERQRGNFPDRFSGHQFPNYSSELNVNALLLGDSALYLCASSNGPGTTQYFGPGTRLTVL.

In this sample, this clonotype turned up many times. The V call is TRBV24-1, the J call TRBJ2-3, with 11 positions matching TRBD1. This CDR3 contains 16 residues. V shed 3 bases and J 3 bases; nucleotides not matched to a gene: 4. Germline CDR1 and CDR2: KGHDR and SFDVKD. CDR3 sequence reads: CATSDPGTGGTDTQYF. CDR3 coding DNA: TGTGCCACCAGTGATCCGGGGACAGGGGGGACAGATACGCAGTATTTT.

This clonotype was counted ten times or more. The DNA of the CDR3 is TGTGCCAGCTCCTTCGCAGGGCGGGAAGCTTTCTTT. This gives the protein CASSFAGREAFF. This chain uses TRBV7-2 with TRBJ1-1; possible D gene TRBD1, 5 bases. Per germline, CDR1 SGHTA and CDR2 FQGNSA. This CDR3 spans 12 amino acids. Trimming cost V 8 bases and J 8 bases, with 15 bases left between them.

This clonotype showed up many times. The rearrangement uses TRBV5-1 and TRBJ2-5, with 7 bases lining up with TRBD2. Looked up from germline, CDR1 is SGHRS and CDR2 is YFSETQ. Unmatched junction bases numbered 5, after V lost 7 bases and J lost 5 bases. The CDR3 is 12 amino acids. The CDR3 sequence is CASAKGGETQYF. The DNA for the CDR3 is TGCGCCAGCGCCAAGGGAGGGGAGACCCAGTACTTC.

A remark on this clonotype: One base away lies a much larger clone, so this may be a sequencing read error. V is TRBV27 and J is TRBJ1-1; no definite D call. CDR1 is MNHEY and CDR2 is SMNVEV in the germline V gene (reference sequence). This CDR3 is built from 13 residues. Between the trimmed V and J ends, which lost 2 bases and 1 base, there was a span of 5 bases. The CDR3 nucleotides read TGTGCCAGCAGTTTAAACGGGAACACTGAAGCTTTCTTT. Amino acid sequence: CASSLNGNTEAFF.

This clonotype was counted ten times or more. The rearrangement uses TRBV5-6 and TRBJ2-7; D remains ambiguous. This CDR3 comprises 13 residues. V was clipped by 4 bases and J by 1 base, with 9 bases between them. Per the germline V gene, CDR1 is SGHDT and CDR2 is YYEEEE. The CDR3 here is CASSPPLSYEQYF. In DNA form, the CDR3 reads TGTGCCAGCAGCCCCCCTCTATCCTACGAGCAGTACTTC.

This clonotype appeared many times. The chain combines TRBV7-7 with TRBJ2-3; 9 bases are a match to TRBD2. The length of the CDR3 is 16 residues. With V trimmed by 5 bases and J by 2 bases, 8 bases remained unmatched. CDR1 and CDR2 from the germline V gene are SSHAT and FNYEAQ (reference sequence). The CDR3 DNA sequence: TGTGCCAGCAGCCTCGGGGTAGCGGGGGCCACAGATACGCAGTATTTT. This translates into CASSLGVAGATDTQYF.

This clonotype was seen more than once but under ten times. The V and J genes are TRBV28 and TRBJ2-1; D is possibly TRBD2 (7 bases). Germline CDR1 and CDR2: MDHEN and SYDVKM. Trimming stripped 6 bases from V and 6 bases from J, with 18 bases between. The CDR3 spans 15 residues. The CDR3 spells CASRVWGGRGNEQFF. As DNA, the CDR3 is TGTGCCAGCAGGGTGTGGGGGGGGCGGGGCAATGAGCAGTTCTTC.

This clonotype was observed many times. V usage is TRBV12-3 or TRBV12-4 and J usage is TRBJ2-7, with D perhaps TRBD1 or TRBD2 (5 bases each). Trimming shortened V by 3 bases and J by 7 bases, and 19 bases separated the two germline ends. The CDR3 extends over 15 amino acids. The chain's CDR3 is CASSLVRDGSLEQYF. CDR3 nucleotides: TGTGCCAGCAGTTTGGTAAGGGACGGGTCCTTGGAGCAGTACTTC.

V and J are TRBV6-4 and TRBJ2-3; the D call may be TRBD1 or TRBD2 (6 bases each). The V end lost 0 bases, the J end lost 2 bases, and 9 bases lay between the germline ends. Germline CDR1 is MRHNA and CDR2 is SNTAGT. The CDR3 has 15 amino acids. As DNA, the CDR3 is TGTGCCAGCAGTGACTCGGGGGGCCCCACAGATACGCAGTATTTT. This sequence encodes CASSDSGGPTDTQYF.

This clonotype showed up many times. The chain employs TRBV2 and TRBJ2-2; D could derive from TRBD1 or TRBD2 (5 bases each). The CDR3 totals 14 residues. Germline V lookup: CDR1 SNHLY, CDR2 FYNNEI. The germline V and J ends were trimmed by 3 bases and 3 bases, with 8 bases remaining between them. Here the CDR3 reads CASSEGTDTGELFF. The CDR3 region has the DNA TGTGCCAGCAGTGAGGGGACGGACACCGGGGAGCTGTTTTTT.

In this sample, this clonotype turned up many times. The chain employs TRBV12-3 or TRBV12-4 and TRBJ1-1; D unclear. The V end was cut by 4 bases, the J end by 1 base, with 10 bases between. The CDR3 spans 14 residues. CDR3 DNA sequence: TGTGCCAGCAGTTCTCGAACGTCGAACACTGAAGCTTTCTTT. It yields the protein CASSSRTSNTEAFF.

The V and J genes are TRBV11-1 and TRBJ2-6; D may correspond to TRBD1 or TRBD2 (6 bases each). The CDR3 has 20 amino acids. Trimming removed 5 bases at V and 4 bases at J, with 27 bases between. CDR1 is SGHAT, CDR2 FQDESV, per germline (reference sequence). The DNA for the CDR3 is TGTGCCAGCAGCCCTAGGAAAATGGGACAACGGGGGATCGGGGCCAACGTCCTGACTTTC. Encoded protein: CASSPRKMGQRGIGANVLTF.

This clonotype appeared a few times. This clone may be a read error of a much larger clone one base away. The chain joins TRBV7-9 to TRBJ1-2; 8 nucleotides match TRBD1. V gave up 1 base and J gave up 6 bases; unmatched junction bases: 4. This CDR3 spans 14 amino acids. Germline V CDR1 and CDR2: SEHNR, FQNEAQ (reference sequence). The CDR3 nucleotides are TGTGCCAGCAGCTTAGGGGCAGGGGGCGATGGCTACACCTTC. Translating it yields CASSLGAGGDGYTF.

At least ten counts were recorded for this clonotype. This chain links TRBV12-3 or TRBV12-4 with TRBJ1-6; D not resolved. V gave up 2 bases and J gave up 10 bases, with 15 bases separating them. The CDR3 covers 15 residues. The CDR3 nucleotides read TGTGCCAGCAGTTTACTGGGAGGGCTACGCTCACCCCTCCACTTT. Translation gives CASSLLGGLRSPLHF.

At least ten counts were recorded for this clonotype. This chain connects TRBV4-2 to TRBJ1-5, with D hard to call. V was pared by 0 bases and J by 4 bases, with 10 bases between. This CDR3 region has 15 residues. The V gene's germline CDR1 is LGHNA and CDR2 YNFKEQ. The CDR3: CASSQEGQPNQPQHF. DNA for the CDR3: TGTGCCAGCAGCCAAGAGGGCCAGCCTAATCAGCCCCAGCATTTT.

This clonotype was observed many times. The chain uses TRBV27 and TRBJ2-2; tentatively, D is TRBD1 (5 bases). Germline V lookup: CDR1 MNHEY, CDR2 SMNVEV (reference sequence). Trimming stripped 6 bases from V and 6 bases from J, with 8 bases between. This CDR3 has 12 residues. The CDR3 here is CASRTRAGELFF. The CDR3 DNA is TGTGCCAGCAGAACCAGGGCCGGGGAGCTGTTTTTT.

This clonotype was counted many times. The chain uses TRBV6-1 and TRBJ2-1, with D perhaps TRBD2 (5 bases). The CDR3 loop spans 15 amino acids. Between the trimmed V and J ends, which lost 3 bases and 6 bases, there was a span of 15 bases. The germline V gene encodes CDR1 MNHNS and CDR2 SASEGT. CDR3 region: CASSDGPGELNEQFF. CDR3 nucleotide sequence: TGTGCCAGCAGTGACGGACCTGGGGAGCTCAATGAGCAGTTCTTC.

Ten or more counts support this clonotype. CDR3 in DNA: TGTGCCAGCAGCTCGCCATGGGACCGAGTAGACGAGCAGTACTTC. Encoded protein: CASSSPWDRVDEQYF. The V gene is TRBV7-9, the J gene TRBJ2-7; either TRBD1 or TRBD2 may fit D (5 bases each). Trimming removed 4 bases from V and 5 bases from J, with 18 bases in between. CDR1 and CDR2 from the germline V gene are SEHNR and FQNEAQ (reference sequence). The CDR3 has 15 amino acids.

The rearrangement joins TRBV3-1 to TRBJ2-1; 11 bases agree with TRBD2. CDR3 length: 16 amino acids. Germline V lookup: CDR1 LGHDT, CDR2 YNNKEL (reference sequence). J gave up 4 bases and V 4 bases, and 6 bases lay outside the gene matches. CDR3 in DNA: TGTGCCAGCAGCCGTCGCGGGACTAGCGGATACAATGAGCAGTTCTTC. Translated: CASSRRGTSGYNEQFF.

At least ten counts were recorded for this clonotype. The CDR3 region is CASSLFDSTEAFF. The CDR3 DNA sequence: TGCGCCAGCAGCTTGTTTGACAGCACTGAAGCTTTCTTT. The chain carries TRBV5-1 and TRBJ1-1; tentative D call: TRBD1 (5 bases). The ends were cut back, 1 base at V and 4 bases at J, with 8 bases in the middle. The CDR3 length is 13 residues. In germline, CDR1 is SGHRS, CDR2 YFSETQ.

This clonotype turned up a few times. The chain links TRBV6-5 to TRBJ1-5; 7 bases line up with TRBD1. The junction had 6 bases not matched to a gene; V was cut back by 4 bases and J by 0 bases. The CDR3 extends over 16 amino acids. The germline gives CDR1 MNHEY, CDR2 SVGAGI. The CDR3 loop is CASSSSGTVSNQPQHF. The CDR3 nucleotides are TGTGCCAGCAGTTCATCCGGGACAGTTAGCAATCAGCCCCAGCATTTT.

This clonotype was seen a few times. V gene TRBV10-1 combines with J gene TRBJ2-2, with D tentatively TRBD1 (5 bases). Germline V gene data show CDR1 as WNHNN and CDR2 as SYGVQD (reference sequence). The V end lost 6 bases, the J end lost 5 bases, and 13 bases lay between the germline ends. The CDR3 length is 14 residues. The CDR3 DNA reads as TGCGCCAGCAGCAGGACACCCGGTACCGGGGAGCTGTTTTTT. Its translation is CASSRTPGTGELFF.